Sequencing of this T cell receptor (beta chain) was carried out in a study of cytomegalovirus exposure and HLA in healthy donors. Findings of the study overall: For TCR beta chains, V- and J-gene trimming was later linked to a missense DCLRE1C variant. Another analysis was done later, and it associated fewer than 20,000 TCR beta sequences with HLA alleles at 0.05 false discovery rate.

This clone was recorded only once. Its antigen is currently unknown. Trimming at V came to 4 bases and at J to 0 bases, leaving 7 bases not matched to a gene. Germline-derived CDR1 and CDR2 are SGHDT and YYEEEE. The CDR3 is 19 amino acids. Use of 60 Vbeta and 13 Jbeta primers characterized the PCR. Authors' data handling: About 12 million of the roughly 80 million unique TCR beta chains counted in a later analysis were shared. Profiled with immunoSEQ multiplex PCR; TCRdb holds only in-frame clones, not every one. The V and J calls and clone size are taken from that table; D and trimming were inferred from the DNA. The sample carries about 190,000 clones, approximately 70% recorded once.

The genes are TRBV5-6 and TRBJ2-4, with 16 bases matching TRBD2. The clonotype originates from a woman in her twenties or thirties in good health and CMV-seropositive. Specimen: PBMCs. CDR3 amino acids: CASSPAGLAGGLAKNIQYF. The DNA of the CDR3 is TGTGCCAGCAGCCCGGCGGGACTAGCGGGAGGGCTAGCCAAAAACATTCAGTACTTC.